These 13 T cell receptor beta chains were all obtained from the same sample, sequenced in a study of blood T cell repertoires in COVID-19 (dated by TCRdb to the early 2020s). Libraries came from the immunoSEQ multiplex PCR assay. TCRdb mirrors the immuneACCESS table, restricted to in-frame sequences. Some clones are absent from its copies; in checked studies, under half trace to an unresolved V gene, and the reason for the others is unknown. Here the sample has 150,000 to 170,000 clones; roughly 80% occur a single time. The ten largest clones take up roughly 1.7% of the sample. Sequencing was done on a sample of peripheral blood. These receptors were taken from a man older than 75 with acute or convalescent COVID-19.

The chain carries TRBV6-1 and TRBJ1-6; D remains unclear. The CDR3 consists of 17 residues. V was cut by 2 bases and J by 7 bases, with 18 bases left in between. The germline CDR1 and CDR2 sequences are MNHNS and SASEGT. The DNA of the CDR3 is TGTGCCAGCAGTGAAAGCGGTTGGGGTATTGGCAATTCACCCCTCCACTTT. This codes for CASSESGWGIGNSPLHF.

This chain links TRBV5-1 with TRBJ2-1; possibly TRBD1 for D (6 bases). V lost 4 bases and J lost 6, with 8 bases in between. The germline CDR1 and CDR2 sequences are SGHRS and YFSETQ. The CDR3 spans 12 residues. CDR3 nucleotide sequence: TGCGCCAGCAGCCTAGGGGGCAATGAGCAGTTCTTC. Amino acids: CASSLGGNEQFF. Based on the CDR3 plus reference TRBV5-1 and TRBJ2-1, the full variable domain is KAGVTQTPRYLIKTRGQQVTLSCSPISGHRSVSWYQQTPGQGLQFLFEYFSETQRNKGNFPGRFSGRQFSNSRSEMNVSTLELGDSALYLCASSLGGNEQFFGPGTRLTVL.

The V gene is TRBV19, the J gene TRBJ2-1, with TRBD2 matching 9 bases. The CDR3 has 15 amino acids. V trimming: 4 bases; J trimming: 1 base; junction bases outside the gene matches: 2. Germline V gene lookup returns CDR1 LNHDA and CDR2 SQIVND (reference sequence). Written as DNA, the CDR3 is TGTGCCAGTAGTACTAGCGGGGTATCCTACAATGAGCAGTTCTTC. This encodes CASSTSGVSYNEQFF.

Here the CDR3 reads CASSLSEHPNYGYTF. The CDR3 DNA reads TGTGCCAGCAGCTTATCGGAGCACCCCAACTATGGCTACACCTTC. V is TRBV7-3 and J is TRBJ1-2, with D unclear. The CDR3 sequence is 15 residues long. Trimming pared 2 bases from V and 2 bases from J, leaving 12 bases between. Germline V gene lookup returns CDR1 SGHTA and CDR2 FQGTGA. Filled out from reference TRBV7-3 and TRBJ1-2, the complete variable domain reads GAGVSQTPSNKVTEKGKYVELRCDPISGHTALYWYRQSLGQGPEFLIYFQGTGAADDSGLPNDRFFAVRPEGSVSTLKIQRTERGDSAVYLCASSLSEHPNYGYTFGSGTRLTVV.

The V gene is TRBV4-1, the J gene TRBJ2-2; 8 bases align to TRBD2. In germline, CDR1 is MGHRA, CDR2 YSYEKL. Unmatched junction bases numbered 6, after V lost 8 bases and J lost 1 base. This CDR3 has 15 residues. The DNA for the CDR3 is TGCGCCAGCCGGGCGGGGGGCCTGAACACCGGGGAGCTGTTTTTT. It specifies CASRAGGLNTGELFF.

The genes are TRBV15 and TRBJ2-7, with TRBD1 matching 8 bases. The germline gives CDR1 LNHNV, CDR2 YYDKDF (reference sequence). The junction had 8 bases not matched to a gene; V was cut back by 0 bases and J by 7 bases. The CDR3 sequence is 15 residues long. CDR3 in amino acids: CATSREAGGMNEQYF. CDR3 in DNA: TGTGCCACCAGCAGAGAGGCAGGGGGCATGAATGAGCAGTACTTC.

On this clone itself: A read error may account for a junction end that differs from germline. The chain recombines TRBV15 with TRBJ2-7, with 7 nucleotides matching TRBD1. The CDR3 extends over 12 amino acids. CDR1 LNHNV and CDR2 YYDKDF come from the germline V gene (reference sequence). The CDR3 DNA is TGTGCCACCAGCAGAGGTACCGGGACAGCTGCATTC. This encodes CATSRGTGTAAF.

The chain has TRBV12-3 or TRBV12-4 and TRBJ2-1, with 7 bases that match TRBD2. V lost 6 bases and J lost 9; bases outside the gene matches: 8. CDR3 length: 13 amino acids. In DNA form, the CDR3 reads TGTGCCAGCAGAACGACTAGCTGGGGTGAGCAGTTCTTC. This encodes CASRTTSWGEQFF.

This chain uses TRBV10-3 with TRBJ1-1, with no clear D. Per germline, CDR1 ENHRY and CDR2 SYGVKD. This CDR3 has 15 amino acids. Trimming removed 5 bases from V and 1 base from J, with 14 bases in between. This CDR3 reads CAISPGWLPNTEAFF. The CDR3 DNA follows: TGTGCCATCAGTCCGGGATGGCTCCCGAACACTGAAGCTTTCTTT.

This clone was seen more than once but under ten times. CDR3 sequence reads: CASSLGQGNSPLHF. The DNA of the CDR3 is TGCGCCAGCAGCCTGGGACAGGGGAATTCACCCCTCCACTTT. The chain couples TRBV5-1 to TRBJ1-6, with 10 nucleotides matching TRBD1. Germline CDR1 is SGHRS and CDR2 is YFSETQ. CDR3 length: 14 residues. J was trimmed by 7 bases and V by 4 bases; bases with no gene match: 2.

The rearrangement uses TRBV12-3 or TRBV12-4 and TRBJ1-2; no reliable D call. The CDR3 sequence is 13 residues long. V shed 1 base and J shed 6 bases, with 9 bases lying between them. CDR3 protein: CASSLGGGNGYTF. CDR3 nucleotide sequence: TGTGCCAGCAGTTTAGGTGGAGGGAATGGCTACACCTTC.

The chain uses TRBV24-1 and TRBJ2-3; the D gene is possibly TRBD1 (6 bases). The germline V gene has CDR1 KGHDR and CDR2 SFDVKD. The V end lost 4 bases, the J end lost 3 bases, and 16 bases lay between the germline ends. The CDR3 has 16 residues. The CDR3 protein is CATSEPQGIGTDTQYF. CDR3 sequence (DNA): TGTGCCACCAGTGAACCTCAGGGGATTGGTACAGATACGCAGTATTTT.

The chain links TRBV28 to TRBJ2-5; 7 bases agree with TRBD2. CDR1 is MDHEN, CDR2 SYDVKM, per germline. Trimming removed 6 bases from V and 1 base from J; junction bases left unmatched: 8. The CDR3 covers 15 residues. As DNA, the CDR3 is TGTGCCAGCAGAAAAGCGGGGTTAGCCCAAGAGACCCAGTACTTC. It yields the protein CASRKAGLAQETQYF.